The rows below give T cell receptor beta chains drawn from one sample of a study of cytomegalovirus exposure and HLA in healthy donors. This table comes from immunoSEQ multiplex PCR, and its TCRdb copy is limited to in-frame clones, with some not included. The table lists 95,000 to 110,000 clones, more than 65% of them singletons. The sequenced material came from PBMCs. The receptors here all came from a male donor in good health and CMV-seronegative. Both conserved end residues are part of each CDR3. Fields, in order: CDR3 protein, CDR3 DNA, V gene, clone size, J gene, D gene. D genes are given only for firm matches. Some rows have no size entry. The others give once, few or many, or a class for an expanded clone.

cdr3_aa: CASNQIQGALQPQHF; cdr3_nt: TGTGCCAGCAACCAAATACAGGGGGCCCTTCAGCCCCAGCATTTT; v_call: TRBV6-1; clone_size: NA; j_call: TRBJ1-5; d_call: TRBD1
cdr3_aa: CASSYHGRDDTDTQYF; cdr3_nt: TGTGCCAGCAGTTACCACGGGAGGGATGATACAGATACGCAGTATTTT; v_call: TRBV6-5; clone_size: once; j_call: TRBJ2-3; d_call: TRBD2
cdr3_aa: CASSILARGPNTEAFF; cdr3_nt: TGTGCCAGTAGTATTTTAGCGCGGGGGCCGAACACTGAAGCTTTCTTT; v_call: TRBV19; clone_size: NA; j_call: TRBJ1-1; d_call: NA
cdr3_aa: CASSDQGRYYGYTF; cdr3_nt: TGCGCCAGCAGTGACCAGGGGCGCTACTATGGCTACACCTTC; v_call: TRBV10-2; clone_size: once; j_call: TRBJ1-2; d_call: NA
cdr3_aa: CASSVSYEAFF; cdr3_nt: TGTGCCAGCAGTGTTAGCTATGAAGCTTTCTTT; v_call: TRBV6-4; clone_size: NA; j_call: TRBJ1-1; d_call: NA
cdr3_aa: CASSGQGAPSSYEQYF; cdr3_nt: TGTGCCAGCAGTGGACAGGGGGCACCCAGCTCCTACGAGCAGTACTTC; v_call: TRBV6-1; clone_size: few; j_call: TRBJ2-7; d_call: TRBD1
cdr3_aa: CASRGMDRVPFGYTF; cdr3_nt: TGTGCCAGCAGAGGAATGGACAGGGTACCCTTCGGCTACACCTTC; v_call: TRBV9; clone_size: NA; j_call: TRBJ1-2; d_call: TRBD1
cdr3_aa: CASSLRGTSYNEQFF; cdr3_nt: TGTGCCAGCAGCCTCCGAGGAACCTCCTACAATGAGCAGTTCTTC; v_call: TRBV7-2; clone_size: NA; j_call: TRBJ2-1; d_call: NA
cdr3_aa: CASSLDGGNTGELFF; cdr3_nt: TGTGCCAGCAGCTTGGACGGGGGAAACACCGGGGAGCTGTTTTTT; v_call: TRBV5-4; clone_size: few; j_call: TRBJ2-2; d_call: NA
cdr3_aa: CASSLGPTSGGNEQYF; cdr3_nt: TGTGCCAGCAGCTTAGGGCCGACTAGCGGAGGGAACGAGCAGTACTTC; v_call: TRBV11-2; clone_size: NA; j_call: TRBJ2-7; d_call: TRBD2
cdr3_aa: CASSPQIGAYEQYF; cdr3_nt: TGTGCCAGCAGTCCCCAGATAGGAGCCTACGAGCAGTACTTC; v_call: TRBV6-6; clone_size: few; j_call: TRBJ2-7; d_call: NA
cdr3_aa: CASGRLVAGTDTQYF; cdr3_nt: TGTGCTAGTGGCCGCTTGGTGGCAGGGACAGATACGCAGTATTTT; v_call: TRBV12-5; clone_size: NA; j_call: TRBJ2-3; d_call: NA
cdr3_aa: CSAEGAEKDGYGYTF; cdr3_nt: TGCAGCGCTGAGGGGGCTGAGAAGGACGGCTATGGCTACACCTTC; v_call: TRBV29-1; clone_size: NA; j_call: TRBJ1-2; d_call: TRBD1
cdr3_aa: CASSSPTGITEAFF; cdr3_nt: TGTGCCAGCAGCTCACCGACAGGGATCACTGAAGCTTTCTTT; v_call: TRBV7-9; clone_size: NA; j_call: TRBJ1-1; d_call: TRBD1
cdr3_aa: CASSSPAGGNEQFF; cdr3_nt: TGTGCCAGCAGCTCCCCTGCGGGAGGGAATGAGCAGTTCTTC; v_call: TRBV11-3; clone_size: few; j_call: TRBJ2-1; d_call: TRBD2
cdr3_aa: CASSLRTSWDEQFF; cdr3_nt: TGTGCCAGCAGTTTGAGGACTAGCTGGGATGAGCAGTTCTTC; v_call: TRBV27; clone_size: NA; j_call: TRBJ2-1; d_call: TRBD2
cdr3_aa: CASRLGTGSTDTQYF; cdr3_nt: TGTGCCAGCAGACTAGGGACAGGGTCCACAGATACGCAGTATTTT; v_call: TRBV28; clone_size: NA; j_call: TRBJ2-3; d_call: TRBD1
cdr3_aa: CASSYDRRRETQYF; cdr3_nt: TGTGCCAGCAGTTACGACAGGAGGAGGGAGACCCAGTACTTC; v_call: TRBV25-1; clone_size: NA; j_call: TRBJ2-5; d_call: NA
cdr3_aa: CASTTRGGLEYGQYF; cdr3_nt: TGTGCCAGCACCACGCGGGGGGGATTGGAATACGGGCAGTACTTC; v_call: TRBV27; clone_size: NA; j_call: TRBJ2-7; d_call: TRBD2
cdr3_aa: CASSVRRGLGTDTQYF; cdr3_nt: TGTGCCAGCAGCGTCCGACGGGGACTGGGCACAGATACGCAGTATTTT; v_call: TRBV21-1; clone_size: few; j_call: TRBJ2-3; d_call: NA
cdr3_aa: CASSILADSNQPQHF; cdr3_nt: TGTGCCAGTAGTATCTTAGCAGATAGCAATCAGCCCCAGCATTTT; v_call: TRBV19; clone_size: NA; j_call: TRBJ1-5; d_call: NA
cdr3_aa: CASSIVGQLAAEAFF; cdr3_nt: TGTGCCAGTAGTATAGTTGGACAGTTAGCCGCTGAAGCTTTCTTT; v_call: TRBV19; clone_size: NA; j_call: TRBJ1-1; d_call: NA
cdr3_aa: CASSRGLAGGNEQFF; cdr3_nt: TGCGCCAGCAGTCGAGGACTAGCGGGAGGGAATGAGCAGTTCTTC; v_call: TRBV5-1; clone_size: NA; j_call: TRBJ2-1; d_call: TRBD2
cdr3_aa: CASRRGLAKNIQYF; cdr3_nt: TGTGCCAGCAGGCGGGGGCTAGCCAAAAACATTCAGTACTTC; v_call: TRBV2; clone_size: NA; j_call: TRBJ2-4; d_call: NA
cdr3_aa: CASSDLASGRHYEQYF; cdr3_nt: TGTGCCAGCAGCGACCTCGCTAGCGGGAGGCACTACGAGCAGTACTTC; v_call: TRBV11-2; clone_size: once; j_call: TRBJ2-7; d_call: TRBD2
cdr3_aa: CASRAGAEHYNEQFF; cdr3_nt: TGTGCCAGCAGAGCGGGGGCGGAACACTACAATGAGCAGTTCTTC; v_call: TRBV2; clone_size: NA; j_call: TRBJ2-1; d_call: TRBD2
cdr3_aa: CASSNQQGAYSNQPQHF; cdr3_nt: TGTGCCAGCAGCAACCAGCAGGGGGCCTACAGCAATCAGCCCCAGCATTTT; v_call: TRBV21-1; clone_size: NA; j_call: TRBJ1-5; d_call: NA
cdr3_aa: CASSVLAGGTDTQYF; cdr3_nt: TGTGCCAGCAGTGTACTAGCGGGAGGCACAGATACGCAGTATTTT; v_call: TRBV6-4; clone_size: NA; j_call: TRBJ2-3; d_call: TRBD2
cdr3_aa: CASSLGARTPGNTIYF; cdr3_nt: TGTGCCAGCAGCTTAGGCGCGCGTACTCCTGGAAACACCATATATTTT; v_call: TRBV7-9; clone_size: NA; j_call: TRBJ1-3; d_call: NA
cdr3_aa: CSVGRQGTIGGYTF; cdr3_nt: TGCAGCGTCGGCCGACAGGGAACAATAGGTGGCTACACCTTC; v_call: TRBV29-1; clone_size: NA; j_call: TRBJ1-2; d_call: TRBD1
cdr3_aa: CAWSPSGVNEQYF; cdr3_nt: TGTGCCTGGAGTCCCTCGGGGGTTAACGAGCAGTACTTC; v_call: TRBV30; clone_size: NA; j_call: TRBJ2-7; d_call: NA
cdr3_aa: CASSYSWGEYEQYF; cdr3_nt: TGTGCCAGCAGTTATTCCTGGGGAGAGTACGAGCAGTACTTC; v_call: TRBV6-5; clone_size: NA; j_call: TRBJ2-7; d_call: NA
cdr3_aa: CATTGTGGLQNYGYTF; cdr3_nt: TGTGCCACCACCGGGACAGGGGGCCTTCAGAACTATGGCTACACCTTC; v_call: TRBV28; clone_size: NA; j_call: TRBJ1-2; d_call: TRBD1
cdr3_aa: CSVSPGGADNQPQHF; cdr3_nt: TGCAGCGTCTCACCAGGGGGCGCGGACAATCAGCCCCAGCATTTT; v_call: TRBV29-1; clone_size: NA; j_call: TRBJ1-5; d_call: TRBD1
cdr3_aa: CASKQGFHEQYF; cdr3_nt: TGTGCCAGCAAACAGGGTTTCCACGAGCAGTACTTC; v_call: TRBV27; clone_size: few; j_call: TRBJ2-7; d_call: NA
cdr3_aa: CASSEMEGGEETQYF; cdr3_nt: TGTGCCAGCAGTGAAATGGAAGGGGGCGAAGAGACCCAGTACTTC; v_call: TRBV25-1; clone_size: NA; j_call: TRBJ2-5; d_call: TRBD1
cdr3_aa: CASSHPGASGRTDTQYF; cdr3_nt: TGCGCCAGCAGCCACCCGGGGGCTAGCGGGCGCACAGATACGCAGTATTTT; v_call: TRBV4-1; clone_size: once; j_call: TRBJ2-3; d_call: TRBD2
cdr3_aa: CASSPPQIAGGRGDTQYF; cdr3_nt: TGTGCCAGCTCACCACCGCAGATCGCGGGAGGGCGGGGAGATACGCAGTATTTT; v_call: TRBV18; clone_size: NA; j_call: TRBJ2-3; d_call: TRBD2
cdr3_aa: CSVVAGGGETQYF; cdr3_nt: TGCAGCGTTGTAGCGGGAGGAGGAGAGACCCAGTACTTC; v_call: TRBV29-1; clone_size: NA; j_call: TRBJ2-5; d_call: TRBD2
cdr3_aa: CASSLEGWLAGYTDTQYF; cdr3_nt: TGTGCCAGCAGCTTAGAGGGCTGGCTAGCGGGGTACACAGATACGCAGTATTTT; v_call: TRBV7-6; clone_size: NA; j_call: TRBJ2-3; d_call: TRBD2
cdr3_aa: CASSLRQNYGYTF; cdr3_nt: TGTGCCAGCAGCTTACGACAGAACTATGGCTACACCTTC; v_call: TRBV5-7; clone_size: once; j_call: TRBJ1-2; d_call: NA
cdr3_aa: CASSGLSGTDPTQYF; cdr3_nt: TGTGCCAGCAGTGGACTTAGCGGGACTGATCCGACCCAGTACTTC; v_call: TRBV6-4; clone_size: NA; j_call: TRBJ2-5; d_call: TRBD2
cdr3_aa: CASSQTSRGYEQYF; cdr3_nt: TGTGCCAGCAGCCAGACTAGCCGGGGCTACGAGCAGTACTTC; v_call: TRBV11-2; clone_size: NA; j_call: TRBJ2-7; d_call: TRBD2
cdr3_aa: CASSPDRGLYEQYF; cdr3_nt: TGTGCCAGTAGTCCGGACAGGGGTCTCTACGAGCAGTACTTC; v_call: TRBV19; clone_size: few; j_call: TRBJ2-7; d_call: TRBD1
cdr3_aa: CASSLSQGSYEQYF; cdr3_nt: TGTGCCAGCAGTTTATCACAGGGCTCATACGAGCAGTACTTC; v_call: TRBV27; clone_size: NA; j_call: TRBJ2-7; d_call: NA
cdr3_aa: CATSRDLSSGRGEQFF; cdr3_nt: TGTGCCACCAGCAGAGATTTAAGTAGCGGGAGAGGGGAGCAGTTCTTC; v_call: TRBV15; clone_size: once; j_call: TRBJ2-1; d_call: TRBD2
cdr3_aa: CSVEADWSEKLFF; cdr3_nt: TGCAGCGTTGAGGCGGATTGGAGTGAAAAACTGTTTTTT; v_call: TRBV29-1; clone_size: NA; j_call: TRBJ1-4; d_call: NA
cdr3_aa: CASSHRDRGRIEQFF; cdr3_nt: TGTGCCAGCAGTCATCGGGACAGGGGGCGTATTGAGCAGTTCTTC; v_call: TRBV28; clone_size: NA; j_call: TRBJ2-1; d_call: TRBD1
cdr3_aa: CATSQLVPDTQYF; cdr3_nt: TGTGCCACCAGCCAACTAGTCCCAGATACGCAGTATTTT; v_call: TRBV15; clone_size: NA; j_call: TRBJ2-3; d_call: NA
cdr3_aa: CASSPHGLAGAEQFF; cdr3_nt: TGTGCCAGCAGCCCTCACGGACTAGCGGGAGCTGAGCAGTTCTTC; v_call: TRBV7-2; clone_size: NA; j_call: TRBJ2-1; d_call: TRBD2
cdr3_aa: CSVWTGGKTDTQYF; cdr3_nt: TGCAGCGTGTGGACAGGGGGAAAGACAGATACGCAGTATTTT; v_call: TRBV29-1; clone_size: NA; j_call: TRBJ2-3; d_call: TRBD1
cdr3_aa: CASSQGGGTSGTYEQYF; cdr3_nt: TGTGCCAGCAGCCAAGGGGGGGGGACTAGCGGGACCTACGAGCAGTACTTC; v_call: TRBV4-2; clone_size: NA; j_call: TRBJ2-7; d_call: TRBD2
cdr3_aa: CASSPRTGWDEQYF; cdr3_nt: TGTGCCAGCAGCCCCCGGACAGGGTGGGACGAGCAGTACTTC; v_call: TRBV11-2; clone_size: NA; j_call: TRBJ2-7; d_call: TRBD1